This T cell receptor beta chain was captured by sequencing in a study of blood T cell repertoires in COVID-19. Some clones are missing from TCRdb's copy, which holds only in-frame ones; the method was immunoSEQ multiplex PCR. The profile covers just over 300,000 clones, with 80% to 90% appearing a single time and roughly 2% taken by the ten largest. Individuals aged about 18 to 89 years were recruited from roughly 22 US areas. This clonotype originated in a man between 25 and 39 years old who had recovered from COVID-19. Sequenced sample: PBMCs or T cells enriched from blood (not recorded which).

In nucleotides, the CDR3 is TGTGCCAGTAGTTATCGGGGACAGGGACTGGGCAATCAGCCCCAGCATTTT. Protein sequence: CASSYRGQGLGNQPQHF. The rearrangement links TRBV19 to TRBJ1-5, with TRBD1 matching 9 bases. Losses at the gene ends were 5 bases for V and 2 bases for J; bases not matched to a gene: 10. CDR3 size: 17 residues. CDR1 and CDR2 from the germline V gene are LNHDA and SQIVND (reference sequence).